This TCR beta chain is drawn from a study of metastatic and nonmetastatic thyroid tumors. At the level of the study: Malignant and benign thyroid patients had repertoires compared in peripheral blood and tumor or nodule tissue. Findings and caveats of the study: Reported TCR beta diversity, measured in blood and tumor, was significantly higher for malignant thyroid tumors than for benign nodules.

The CDR3 spans 14 residues. Germline V gene lookup returns CDR1 GTSNPN and CDR2 SVGIG (reference sequence). V was pared by 2 bases and J by 0 bases, with 10 bases between. In the authors' methods: The study built a papillary thyroid cancer distant-metastasis classifier from CDR3 differences across clinicopathological groups. TCRdb re-called the PCR reads through MiXCR. TCRdb assigned the V and J calls; the authors' analysis was not used. This table has about 19,000 clones, around 17% appearing once. Comment on this clone: The antigen is not known.

Ahead of thyroid surgery, no patient had received treatment of any kind. The TCR originated in a male donor with papillary thyroid cancer or a benign thyroid nodule (not recorded which). Some clones in this sample may be carry-over from other donors' samples. The sequenced sample consisted of blood. This chain uses TRBV30 with TRBJ1-2; no clear D gene. For the CDR3, the DNA is TGTGCCTGGAGTAGGGCTTCCGCTAACTATGGCTACACCTTC. Its protein product is CAWSRASANYGYTF.